A single sample gave rise to the 11 T cell receptor beta chains below, sequenced in a study of shared clonotypes between healthy human individuals. The method was immunoSEQ multiplex PCR; TCRdb's version includes in-frame clones alone and lacks a portion of them. The sample contains some 2,500,000 clones, about 90% of which appear only once. Input material: naive CD4+ T cells from PBMCs. This sample's subset: CD45RA+ positively selected. The receptors come from a man aged 18 to 30 in good health. Some clones in this sample may be carry-over from other donors' samples.

The chain recombines TRBV1 with TRBJ2-7; the table's D call, TRBD2, has no DNA check behind it. TRBV1 is a recognized pseudogene. CDR3 length: 17 residues. CDR3 in amino acids: CTSSQPRPKREYDEQYF. For the CDR3, the DNA is TGCACCAGCAGCCAACCCAGACCGAAGCGGGAGTACGACGAGCAGTACTTC.

The rearrangement links TRBV28 to TRBJ2-3; possible D gene TRBD1, 6 bases. Between the trimmed V and J ends, which lost 2 bases and 4 bases, there was a span of 10 bases. CDR1 is MDHEN, CDR2 SYDVKM, per germline. This CDR3 comprises 14 residues. CDR3 bases: TGTGCCAGCAGTTTACAGGGGTACCCAGATACGCAGTATTTT. Translating gives CASSLQGYPDTQYF.

V and J are TRBV13 and TRBJ2-1; D may be TRBD2 (5 bases). The CDR3 is made up of 13 amino acids. CDR1 is PRHDT and CDR2 is FYEKMQ in the germline V gene (reference sequence). The V end lost 6 bases, the J end lost 4 bases, and 10 bases lay between the germline ends. The CDR3 here is CASRQSGYNEQFF. DNA of the CDR3: TGTGCCAGCAGGCAATCGGGGTACAATGAGCAGTTCTTC.

The V and J genes are TRBV5-6 and TRBJ2-7; no reliable D call. V gave up 4 bases and J gave up 3 bases, with 17 bases separating them. Germline CDR1 SGHDT, CDR2 YYEEEE. The CDR3 sequence is 15 residues long. In nucleotides, the CDR3 is TGTGCCAGCAGCATACGAGGACGGTCCCGCTACGAGCAGTACTTC. Protein: CASSIRGRSRYEQYF.

This clone was detected only once. This rearrangement joins TRBV4-1 to TRBJ1-4, with D maybe TRBD1 (6 bases). Trimming pared 4 bases from V and 8 bases from J, leaving 20 bases between. Germline values: CDR1 MGHRA, CDR2 YSYEKL. The CDR3 runs to 16 residues. The CDR3 DNA sequence: TGCGCCAGCAGCCGCGATACCACCAGGGGACGAGAAAAACTGTTTTTT. Protein sequence: CASSRDTTRGREKLFF.

The chain has TRBV4-1 and TRBJ2-1; D remains ambiguous. The V gene lost 4 bases and the J gene lost 4 bases, with 14 bases spanning the gap. This CDR3 has 15 residues. Per the germline V gene, CDR1 is MGHRA and CDR2 is YSYEKL. As DNA, the CDR3 is TGCGCCAGCAGCCCAGAGACCCACTCTTACAATGAGCAGTTCTTC. Amino acids: CASSPETHSYNEQFF.

This clone was seen more than once but under ten times. In the same sample, other DNA sequences code for this CDR3. V and J are TRBV29-1 and TRBJ1-1; D ambiguous. Germline-derived CDR1 and CDR2 are SQVTM and ANQGSEA. The CDR3 totals 13 residues. V lost 4 bases, J lost 0 bases, and 9 bases lay in between. The CDR3 bases are TGCAGCGTTGTTCGGAGGATGAACACTGAAGCTTTCTTT. The encoded protein is CSVVRRMNTEAFF. Drawing the rest from reference TRBV29-1 and TRBJ1-1, the complete variable domain is SAVISQKPSRDICQRGTSLTIQCQVDSQVTMMFWYRQQPGQSLTLIATANQGSEATYESGFVIDKFPISRPNLTFSTLTVSNMSPEDSSIYLCSVVRRMNTEAFFGQGTRLTVV.

This chain links TRBV6-1 with TRBJ1-2; TRBD1 matches 8 bases. There are 14 residues in the CDR3. Per germline, CDR1 MNHNS and CDR2 SASEGT. Trimming removed 10 bases from V and 4 bases from J; junction bases left unmatched: 11. The CDR3 DNA reads as TGTGCCACCCGTCCGACAGGGGCATTCTATGGCTACACCTTC. The encoded protein is CATRPTGAFYGYTF.

J is TRBJ2-2 and V is TRBV29-1, with D uncertain. CDR1 and CDR2 (germline): SQVTM, ANQGSEA. The CDR3 loop spans 14 amino acids. Trimming pared 0 bases from V and 4 bases from J, leaving 9 bases between. This CDR3 is CSVEDRRGTGELFF. The CDR3 DNA reads TGCAGCGTTGAAGATCGTCGCGGCACCGGGGAGCTGTTTTTT.

The chain has TRBV6-4 and TRBJ2-1; TRBD2 aligns across 7 bases. Germline loops: CDR1 MRHNA, CDR2 SNTAGT. CDR3 length: 15 amino acids. V trimming: 1 base; J trimming: 9 bases; junction bases outside the gene matches: 9. DNA for the CDR3: TGTGCCAGCAGTGACTTGGGGGGGAGGGCCGGTGAGCAGTTCTTC. Residues: CASSDLGGRAGEQFF.

The gene calls are TRBV5-6 and TRBJ2-3, with D possibly matching TRBD1 (6 bases). Germline V lookup: CDR1 SGHDT, CDR2 YYEEEE. Trimming left V 4 bases short and J 0 bases short, with 12 bases between. This CDR3 has 15 amino acids. For the CDR3, the DNA is TGTGCCAGCAGCCCGACAGGACCAAGCACAGATACGCAGTATTTT. Translating gives CASSPTGPSTDTQYF.